This T cell receptor (beta chain) was found in a study of memory CD4+ T cells and cytomegalovirus serostatus. Findings and limits, study-wide: Median bootstrapped AUC for CMV status was roughly 0.95 originally, 0.85 to 0.92 US-trained.

Single viable CD3+CD4+CD8-CD45RO+ cells were sorted as the memory CD4+ T cells. The length of the CDR3 is 13 residues. Trimming stripped 5 bases from V and 4 bases from J, with 12 bases between. Germline V lookup: CDR1 KGHSH, CDR2 LQKENI. A remark on this clone: Its antigen remains unknown.

The assay was immunoSEQ multiplex PCR, and TCRdb's table has in-frame clones only and misses some. The table records tens of thousands of clones, 78% of them present only once. The receptor's source is an adult in good health and CMV-seronegative. Material for sequencing was memory CD4+ T cells from blood. The chain uses TRBV18 and TRBJ2-7; D gene ambiguous. The CDR3 here is CASSSLAQYEQYF. For the CDR3, the DNA is TGTGCCAGCTCATCCTTGGCGCAGTACGAGCAGTACTTC. Full variable domain (outside the CDR3, taken from reference TRBV18 and TRBJ2-7): NAGVMQNPRHLVRRRGQEARLRCSPMKGHSHVYWYRQLPEEGLKFMVYLQKENIIDESGMPKERFSAEFPKEGPSILRIQQVVRGDSAAYFCASSSLAQYEQYFGPGTRLTVT.